This T cell receptor (beta chain) was identified during a study of human T cells and chemical hapten exposure (dated by TCRdb to 2020 to 2023). At the level of the whole study: For sensitization, 2% DPC in acetone was applied to a roughly 2 cm by roughly 2 cm area of upper inner arm skin. Blood samples were taken from patients before sensitization (week 0) and at 2, 6 and about 24 weeks after DPC sensitization. Peripheral blood TCR repertoire changes were tracked in vivo in alopecia patients during primary and secondary sensitization to the hapten diphenylcyclopropenone (DPC). Patch testing was done on the upper back using Finn chambers containing 0.01% DPC, and results were scored after 6 days according to International Contact Dermatitis Research Group standards. Alopecia areata with under or over 50% scalp involvement, alopecia totalis and alopecia universalis were represented in the patient cohort, which was mostly female. For TCR sequencing, blood came from about 28 alopecia patients at anywhere from one to four time points (pre-sensitization, 2, 6 and 24 weeks). The libraries were sequenced as a pool, and the TCR yield per sample differed mostly because of small variations in library volumes within the pool. Throughout the study period of 20 to 30 weeks, patients also received therapeutic DPC doses to the scalp every week.

The library relied on RACE. The listed sequencing device is NextSeq 500. During library preparation, unique molecular identifiers were attached to individual cDNA molecules so that TCRs could be counted quantitatively and reproducibly. Both TCR alpha and TCR beta chains were sequenced from each blood RNA sample. In the paper's pipeline: A median of about 89,000 TCRs per sample was observed, with a range of roughly 20,000 to 750,000. The Decombinator software suite was used to annotate the V, J and CDR3 of the TCR reads. To make PS versus PT1 abundance plots, every sample was subsampled to the same number of TCRs (28,000). TCRs were defined as expanded if absent before sensitization and observed at least eight times at the 2-week time point. The public reads were reanalyzed by TCRdb: fastp trimming at Q25, MiXCR alignment, in-frame beta chains only. Every CDR3 protein is listed once, alongside the most common genes and DNA of its rows. TCRdb, rather than the study authors, made the V and J calls. The sample yields a few hundred thousand distinct CDR3 sequences; roughly 4.8% were counted once. The ten largest account for under 3% of the sample.

This clonotype was picked up many times. This clone's antigen is unknown. Base-call qualities are not available, and no considerably larger clone is one nucleotide away. On the study overall, not on this receptor specifically: Because every patient had alopecia, a presumed autoimmune disease, the patients' immune response might differ from that of healthy individuals. Patch test score was positively correlated with the number of PT1 expanded TCRs, with significance at thresholds 8, 16 and 32 but not at 4. No change with DPC sensitization was found in the number of TCRs above 1 in 1000 frequency, and no evidence of global repertoire structure alterations was found. Repeated subsampling changed both the strength of the expansion versus patch-test correlation and the threshold at which that correlation became significant. Compared with pre-sensitization or healthy control sets, expanded TCRs formed significantly more large CDR3 similarity clusters, which is consistent with antigen-driven responses.

The germline V gene supplies CDR1 SNHLY and CDR2 FYNNEI. The CDR3 goes from the cysteine to the phenylalanine over 11 residues. Only the CDR3 DNA is retained, 33 bases long and in frame from the first base. The junction carries 8 bases between V and J, which are trimmed by 7 bases and 8 bases respectively. The time point tag for this specimen amounts to: patch test 1, 2 weeks after DPC sensitization. Reading the label with the study, this specimen's treatment or condition is: therapeutic diphenylcyclopropenone sensitization with weekly scalp DPC. Blood at each patch-test visit was drawn before the patch test was applied. Eligible patients were aged 18 to 70, diagnosed with alopecia, deemed suitable for DPC therapy, and excluded if pregnant. Total RNA was extracted from unfractionated whole blood that had been collected in Tempus Blood RNA tubes.

This sequence uses TRBV2 and TRBJ1-4, with the D gene uncertain. The sequence was obtained from a woman in her forties or fifties with alopecia areata. Some clones in this sample may be carry-over from other donors' samples. Here the sequenced sample was whole blood, taken in connection with sensitization to the hapten diphenylcyclopropenone (DPC). The CDR3 in this case is CASTAFEKLFF. The DNA sequence reads TGTGCCAGCACGGCATTCGAAAAACTGTTTTTT.